The T cell receptor beta chain under discussion was sequenced for a study of beta chain features in type 1 diabetes. Whole-study context: Age and gender were similar between patients and healthy donors, as were cell yields. The study, taken as a whole, reports: A greater similarity of naive, central memory and Treg TCRB repertoires was seen among patients than among healthy donors. No resolution was reached here on whether HLA type influences TCRB rearrangement.

This clone has a count of ten or more. What it binds is not known. cDNA synthesis used the whole RNA isolate, giving expressed TCRB sequences. The protocol was immunoSEQ multiplex PCR, while the TCRdb copy is restricted to in-frame clones and leaves out a portion. The sample carries about 290,000 clones, roughly 8% recorded once. The sample was central memory CD4+ T cells from blood. This TCR was sampled from a woman in her late teens or twenties in good health.

The chain's CDR3 is CASSYEGNTIYF. CDR3 DNA sequence: TGTGCCAGCAGCTACGAGGGAAACACCATATATTTT. The J gene is TRBJ1-3, the V gene TRBV5-4; D unresolved. V was clipped by 3 bases and J by 4 bases, with 5 bases between them. CDR1 and CDR2 from the germline V gene are SGHNT and YYREEE (reference sequence). This CDR3 contains 12 residues.